The present T cell receptor (beta chain) was sequenced within a study of cytomegalovirus exposure and HLA in healthy donors. Findings of the study overall: As a later analysis showed, a missense DCLRE1C variant was linked to trimming of TCR beta V- and J-genes. Later analysis reportedly placed an Asian-associated ancestry cluster below the approximately 700-donor mean in N-insertions. In a later analysis, specific HLA alleles were associated with approximately 17,000 TCR beta sequences at a 0.05 false discovery rate.

PCR primers comprised 60 Vbeta and 13 Jbeta primers. Repertoires were generated with immunoSEQ multiplex PCR, while TCRdb's copy carries only in-frame clones and drops some. The sample carries about 89,000 clones, 67% recorded once. Trimming took 7 bases from V and 5 from J, leaving 17 bases between them. The CDR3 length is 14 residues. Germline CDR1 is SGHTA and CDR2 is FQGNSA. Note on this clone: Its antigen is unidentified.

The gene calls are TRBV7-2 and TRBJ1-1; D is possibly TRBD1 (6 bases). The TCR originated in a man younger than 45 in good health and CMV-seronegative. The specimen sequenced was PBMCs. The CDR3 DNA reads as TGTGCCAGCACGTCCGCAGGGGTCGAAACTGAAGCTTTCTTT. Translation gives CASTSAGVETEAFF.